Given below is one T cell receptor (beta chain) in context. Its antigen remains unidentified. Base qualities are not provided; no much larger clone lies one nucleotide away. This sample is part of a study of tumor and adjacent non-tumor tissue in lung cancer (dated by TCRdb to 2016 to 2018). Describing the broader study: By cancer type, the cohort comprised eleven to twelve adenocarcinoma patients, a couple of squamous cell carcinoma patients and 1 small cell lung cancer patient. Among the approximately 15 patients, ages ranged from roughly 31 to 85 years, about 10 were men and 5 were women, and disease was TNM stage I to III. Sequencing generated a total of around 120 million productive TCRbeta reads, averaging roughly 4.2 million reads per sample. The study compared bulk TCRbeta repertoires between lung tumor tissue and matched distant non-tumor lung tissue from over twelve lung cancer patients. TCRbeta CDR3 sequencing was performed on thirty paired specimens, with one tumor sample and one normal lung sample collected per patient.

On the study overall, not on this receptor specifically: Younger patients had significantly higher TCR diversity, and higher tumor TCR diversity was associated with shorter overall and disease-free survival. Only roughly 15 patients were in the cohort, and the authors stated that larger samples and more detailed clinical data are needed. The sequencing platform is not named in the methods, and unique molecular identifiers are not mentioned. Because peripheral blood was not sequenced, blood TCRbeta repertoires in the lung cancer patients of the study were not examined. Tumor tissue showed significantly higher TCR diversity (inverse Simpson) than normal lung tissue, at about 400 vs 150 (P = 0.0075, Mann-Whitney U test). In normal lung, the top 100 clones accounted for a significantly larger cumulative share of the repertoire than in tumor tissue.

RNA was extracted from bulk unsorted tissue and checked for quality with a NanoDrop ND-1000 and an Agilent 2100. Donors were newly diagnosed lung cancer patients admitted for thoracic surgery in China between August and November 2014, without prior chemotherapy. Anyone who had undergone radiotherapy or chemotherapy before, or who had another cancer at the same time, was left out of the study. Pieces of surgical tissue measuring roughly 1-2.2 cm3 were kept in RNAlater solution and held at -80 degrees C until needed. At the junction V is shortened by 9 bases and J by 16 bases, with 24 bases in between. Reading the germline V gene gives CDR1 MNHEY and CDR2 SVGAGI. The CDR3 covers 13 residues, taking in both the cysteine and the phenylalanine. CDR3 DNA is the only sequence kept; it has 39 bases, read in frame from the first base. The library was built by means of multiplex PCR. TCRdb records Illumina HiSeq 2500 as the sequencer. TCRbeta libraries were built by three rounds of nested PCR using primers (Table S4), following protocols modified from ARM-PCR. Before sequencing, PCR products in the 200-500 bp range were cut out of the gel and cleaned up using the QIAquick gel extraction kit. From the authors' description of their analysis: Trimmomatic was used to clean the reads, FLASH merged the cleaned reads into complete CDR3 sequences, and MiTCR assigned the sequences to V(D)J germline segments. Clonal diversity was computed as the inverse Simpson's index with VDJtools. In-frame sequences without a premature stop codon were defined as productive reads. The raw public data were reprocessed by TCRdb itself: fastp quality trimming at Q25, MiXCR clonotype calling, in-frame beta chains only. CDR3 protein sequences are deduplicated, and each keeps its most common genes and DNA. TCRdb, rather than the study authors, made the V and J calls. The sample profile shows approximately 68,000 distinct CDR3 sequences; 73% of them were found once. The ten largest account for roughly 27% of the sample.

The source of this sequence is a man aged 55 to 70 with non-small cell lung cancer. The chain links TRBV6-5 with TRBJ2-2; the D call is tentative, TRBD1 or TRBD2, as each matches 6 bases. The source material was lung tumor tissue. The CDR3 loop reads CASCYKGGGESFF. The DNA reads as follows: TGTGCCAGTTGTTACAAGGGGGGCGGGGAGTCGTTTTTT.